These 15 T cell receptor beta chains were sequenced from one sample in a study of a mutant IDH1 vaccine in newly diagnosed glioma. Using immunoSEQ multiplex PCR, the repertoire was profiled, and TCRdb retains in-frame clones only, with some absent. The table shows about 51,000 clones, with around four fifths occurring only once. Their recognized antigens are unknown. Stated time point: week 5, during vaccination. One vaccine dose held 300 ug of mutant IDH1 20-mer peptide and came with topical imiquimod. The sequences come from PBMCs, collected from a glioma patient whose treatment included an IDH1 peptide vaccine. The source is a man aged 50-59 years with glioma.

There are a few counts of this clone. The rearrangement links TRBV7-9 to TRBJ1-4; 9 positions match TRBD1. This CDR3 is 14 amino acids long. J gave up 7 bases and V 5 bases, and 5 bases lay outside the gene matches. Germline V gene data show CDR1 as SEHNR and CDR2 as FQNEAQ (reference sequence). CDR3 residues: CASSPGTGFEKLFF. In DNA form, the CDR3 reads TGTGCCAGCAGCCCCGGGACAGGGTTTGAAAAACTGTTTTTT.

The sample holds one count of this clone. V and J are TRBV12-5 and TRBJ2-1; a possible D gene is TRBD1 (5 bases). V lost 5 bases to trimming and J lost 5 bases, with 13 bases between them. The length of the CDR3 is 14 residues. Germline loops: CDR1 LGHNT, CDR2 FRNRAP. CDR3 DNA sequence: TGTGCTAGTGGTAGGGGTGTGGCCAACAATGAGCAGTTCTTC. This translates into CASGRGVANNEQFF.

The V call is TRBV23-1, the J call TRBJ2-7; D might be TRBD2 (6 bases). TRBV23-1 is labeled an ORF, and its function is uncertain. The CDR3 consists of 10 residues. Trimming stripped 11 bases from V and 1 base from J, with 6 bases between. CDR3 protein: CAGGSYEQYF. The CDR3 DNA reads as TGCGCCGGGGGGTCCTACGAGCAGTACTTC.

This clone occurred a few times. The chain recombines TRBV11-2 with TRBJ2-7; possibly TRBD1 or TRBD2 for D (5 bases each). The CDR3 loop spans 16 amino acids. V lost 5 bases and J lost 0, with 17 bases in between. CDR1 SGHAT and CDR2 FQNNGV come from the germline V gene. The CDR3 reads CASSLGTGTASYEQYF. The CDR3 DNA sequence: TGTGCCAGCAGCCTTGGGACCGGGACGGCCTCCTACGAGCAGTACTTC. The full variable domain, its missing parts supplied by reference TRBV11-2 and TRBJ2-7, is EAGVAQSPRYKIIEKRQSVAFWCNPISGHATLYWYQQILGQGPKLLIQFQNNGVVDDSQLPKDRFSAERLKGVDSTLKIQPAKLEDSAVYLCASSLGTGTASYEQYFGPGTRLTVT.

This clone was picked up one time. The V call is TRBV2, the J call TRBJ2-7, with D perhaps TRBD1 (5 bases). Germline V CDR1 and CDR2: SNHLY, FYNNEI. V was cut by 0 bases and J by 10 bases, with 10 bases left in between. This CDR3 has 12 amino acids. This CDR3 is CASSEAQGAQYF. The CDR3 DNA reads TGTGCCAGCAGTGAAGCGCAAGGGGCTCAGTACTTC.

This clone has only a few counts. The chain employs TRBV30 and TRBJ1-1; perhaps TRBD1 as D (6 bases). The V and J ends lost 2 bases and 11 bases respectively, with 12 bases between them. CDR3 size: 11 residues. Looked up from germline, CDR1 is GTSNPN and CDR2 is SVGIG (reference sequence). For the CDR3, the DNA is TGTGCCTGGAGTAGAACAGGGCCGGCTTTCTTT. Residues: CAWSRTGPAFF.

The chain employs TRBV18 and TRBJ1-5, with 9 bases matching TRBD1. Per the germline V gene, CDR1 is KGHSH and CDR2 is LQKENI. The CDR3 loop spans 14 amino acids. The trim removed 4 bases at V and 6 bases at J, leaving 4 bases unmatched. CDR3 protein: CASSLGQGTQPQHF. CDR3 bases: TGTGCCAGCTCACTAGGACAGGGGACTCAGCCCCAGCATTTT. Together with reference TRBV18 and TRBJ1-5, the CDR3 gives the full variable domain: NAGVMQNPRHLVRRRGQEARLRCSPMKGHSHVYWYRQLPEEGLKFMVYLQKENIIDESGMPKERFSAEFPKEGPSILRIQQVVRGDSAAYFCASSLGQGTQPQHFGDGTRLSIL.

This clone was detected once. This chain connects TRBV30 to TRBJ1-1, with a possible D match to TRBD1 (6 bases). The germline V gene encodes CDR1 GTSNPN and CDR2 SVGIG (reference sequence). The V and J ends lost 2 bases and 1 base respectively, with 8 bases between them. The CDR3 spans 13 residues. The CDR3 sequence: CAWSSDRNTEAFF. CDR3 DNA sequence: TGTGCCTGGAGTTCGGACAGGAACACTGAAGCTTTCTTT. Complete variable domain (other parts from reference TRBV30 and TRBJ1-1): SQTIHQWPATLVQPVGSPLSLECTVEGTSNPNLYWYRQAAGRGLQLLFYSVGIGQISSEVPQNLSASRPQDRQFILSSKKLLLSDSGFYLCAWSSDRNTEAFFGQGTRLTVV.

The CDR3 loop is CASRGNTGELFF. The DNA of the CDR3 is TGTGCCAGCAGGGGGAACACCGGGGAGCTGTTTTTT. This rearrangement joins TRBV9 to TRBJ2-2; no definite D call. CDR3 length: 12 residues. In germline, CDR1 is SGDLS, CDR2 YYNGEE. V was cut by 5 bases and J by 1 base, with 3 bases left in between.

The rearrangement joins TRBV15 to TRBJ1-5, with D maybe TRBD1 (5 bases). From germline, CDR1 is LNHNV and CDR2 YYDKDF (reference sequence). Between the trimmed V and J ends, which lost 0 bases and 3 bases, there was a span of 15 bases. The CDR3 runs 17 residues. CDR3 DNA: TGTGCCACCAGCAGAGATCGGGCAGGGATGGCCAATCAGCCCCAGCATTTT. Its translation: CATSRDRAGMANQPQHF.

This chain joins TRBV5-4 and TRBJ2-5; D gene unclear. Trimming cost V 0 bases and J 3 bases, with 9 bases left between them. This CDR3 is 14 amino acids long. Germline lookup yields CDR1 SGHNT and CDR2 YYREEE (reference sequence). CDR3 sequence: CASSLGNRKETQYF. Written as DNA, the CDR3 is TGTGCCAGCAGCTTGGGTAACAGAAAAGAGACCCAGTACTTC.

V usage is TRBV29-1 and J usage is TRBJ1-2, with 7 bases fitting TRBD1. CDR3 length: 13 amino acids. Germline CDR1 SQVTM, CDR2 ANQGSEA. The V segment lost 0 bases and the J segment 6 bases; nucleotides outside the gene matches: 4. The CDR3 loop reads CSVEDRQGNGYTF. CDR3 nucleotides: TGCAGCGTTGAAGACCGACAGGGCAATGGCTACACCTTC.

The genes are TRBV5-6 and TRBJ2-1; D is uncertain. V was cut by 0 bases and J by 9 bases, with 19 bases left in between. The CDR3 spans 16 residues. The V gene's germline CDR1 is SGHDT and CDR2 YYEEEE. As DNA, the CDR3 is TGTGCCAGCAGCTTGGAAGCCCTTATAGTGGGAACTGAGCAGTTCTTC. Its translation: CASSLEALIVGTEQFF.

The gene calls are TRBV4-2 and TRBJ1-2; D not certain. Germline V CDR1 and CDR2: LGHNA, YNFKEQ. The V gene lost 4 bases and the J gene lost 0 bases, with 9 bases spanning the gap. The CDR3 runs 14 residues. CDR3 protein: CASSPELSNYGYTF. CDR3 DNA sequence: TGTGCCAGCAGCCCGGAGCTCTCTAACTATGGCTACACCTTC.

This clone has a single count. The rearrangement uses TRBV11-3 and TRBJ2-7; D may be TRBD2 (5 bases). Germline assignment: CDR1 SGHNT and CDR2 YENEEA. The CDR3 is 13 residues long. Trimming left V 2 bases short and J 2 bases short, with 7 bases between. CDR3 amino acids: CASSLSGTYEQYF. CDR3 nucleotides: TGTGCCAGCAGCTTATCGGGGACCTACGAGCAGTACTTC.